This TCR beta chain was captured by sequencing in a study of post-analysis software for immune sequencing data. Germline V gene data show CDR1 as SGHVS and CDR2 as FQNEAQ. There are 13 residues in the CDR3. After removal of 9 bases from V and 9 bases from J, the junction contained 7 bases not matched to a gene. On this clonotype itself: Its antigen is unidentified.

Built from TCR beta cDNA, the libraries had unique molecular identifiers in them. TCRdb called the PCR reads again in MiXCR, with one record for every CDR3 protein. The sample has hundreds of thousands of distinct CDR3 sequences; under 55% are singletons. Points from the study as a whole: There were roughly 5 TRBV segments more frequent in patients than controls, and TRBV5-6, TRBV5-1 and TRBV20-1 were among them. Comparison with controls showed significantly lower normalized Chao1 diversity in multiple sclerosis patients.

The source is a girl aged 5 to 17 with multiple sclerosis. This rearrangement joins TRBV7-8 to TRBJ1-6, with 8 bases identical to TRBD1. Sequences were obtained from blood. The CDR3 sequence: CASSTGVLSPLHF. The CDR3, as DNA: TGTGCCAGTTCGACAGGGGTGCTTTCACCCCTCCACTTT.